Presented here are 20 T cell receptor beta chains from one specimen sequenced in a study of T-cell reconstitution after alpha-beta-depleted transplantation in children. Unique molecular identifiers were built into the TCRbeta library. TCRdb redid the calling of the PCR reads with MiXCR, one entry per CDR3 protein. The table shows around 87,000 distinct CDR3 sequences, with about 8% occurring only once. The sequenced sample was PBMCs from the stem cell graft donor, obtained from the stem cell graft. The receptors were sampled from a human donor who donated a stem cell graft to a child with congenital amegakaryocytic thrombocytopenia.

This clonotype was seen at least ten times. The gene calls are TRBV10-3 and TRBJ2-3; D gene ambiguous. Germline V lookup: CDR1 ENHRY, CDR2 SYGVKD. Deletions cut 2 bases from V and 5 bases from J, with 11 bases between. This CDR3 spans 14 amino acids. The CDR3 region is CAISEADPRDTQYF. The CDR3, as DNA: TGTGCCATCAGTGAGGCGGATCCCCGAGATACGCAGTATTTT.

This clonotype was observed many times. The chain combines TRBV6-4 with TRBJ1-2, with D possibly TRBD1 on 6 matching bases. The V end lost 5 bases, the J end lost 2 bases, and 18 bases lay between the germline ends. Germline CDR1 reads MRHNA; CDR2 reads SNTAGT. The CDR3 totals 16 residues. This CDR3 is CASSPQGSTSNYGYTF. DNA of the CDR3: TGTGCCAGCAGTCCCCAGGGGTCCACTTCGAACTATGGCTACACCTTC.

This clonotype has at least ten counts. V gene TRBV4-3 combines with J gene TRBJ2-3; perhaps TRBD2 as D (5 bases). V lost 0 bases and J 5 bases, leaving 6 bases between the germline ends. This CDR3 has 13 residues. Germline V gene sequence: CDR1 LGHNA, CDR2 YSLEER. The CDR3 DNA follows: TGCGCCAGCAGCCAAGACAGCGGAGATACGCAGTATTTT. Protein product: CASSQDSGDTQYF.

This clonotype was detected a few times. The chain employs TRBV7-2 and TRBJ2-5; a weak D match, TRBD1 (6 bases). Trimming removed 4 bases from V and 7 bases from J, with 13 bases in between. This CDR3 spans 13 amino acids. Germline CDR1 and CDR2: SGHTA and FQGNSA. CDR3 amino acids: CASSSLGAGTQYF. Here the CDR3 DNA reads TGTGCCAGCAGCTCCCTGGGGGCGGGGACCCAGTACTTC.

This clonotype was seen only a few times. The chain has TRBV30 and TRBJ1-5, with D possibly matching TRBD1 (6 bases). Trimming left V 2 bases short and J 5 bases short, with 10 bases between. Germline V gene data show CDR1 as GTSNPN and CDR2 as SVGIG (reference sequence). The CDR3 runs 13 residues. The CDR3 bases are TGTGCCTGGAGTAACAGGGCAGATCAGCCCCAGCATTTT. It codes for CAWSNRADQPQHF.

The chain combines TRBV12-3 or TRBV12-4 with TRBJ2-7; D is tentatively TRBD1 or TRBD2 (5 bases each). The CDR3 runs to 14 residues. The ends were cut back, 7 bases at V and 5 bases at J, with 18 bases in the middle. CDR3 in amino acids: CASTPGAPDDEQYF. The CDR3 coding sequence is TGTGCCAGCACCCCCGGGGCCCCCGATGACGAGCAGTACTTC.

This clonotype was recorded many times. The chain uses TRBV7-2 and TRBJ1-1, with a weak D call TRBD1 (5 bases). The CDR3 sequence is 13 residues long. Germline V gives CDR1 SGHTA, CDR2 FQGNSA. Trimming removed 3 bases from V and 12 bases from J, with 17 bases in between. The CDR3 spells CASSFEGPEETFF. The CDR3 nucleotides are TGTGCCAGCAGCTTTGAGGGACCGGAGGAAACTTTCTTT. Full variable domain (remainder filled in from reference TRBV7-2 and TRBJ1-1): GAGVSQSPSNKVTEKGKDVELRCDPISGHTALYWYRQSLGQGLEFLIYFQGNSAPDKSGLPSDRFSAERTGGSVSTLTIQRTQQEDSAVYLCASSFEGPEETFFGQGTRLTVV.

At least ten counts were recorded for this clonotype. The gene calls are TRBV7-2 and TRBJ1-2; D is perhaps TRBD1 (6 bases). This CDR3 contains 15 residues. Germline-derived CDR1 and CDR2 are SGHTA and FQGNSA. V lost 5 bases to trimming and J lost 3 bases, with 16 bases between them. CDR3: CASSPGVGEYYGYTF. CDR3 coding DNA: TGTGCCAGCAGCCCAGGGGTAGGGGAATACTATGGCTACACCTTC.

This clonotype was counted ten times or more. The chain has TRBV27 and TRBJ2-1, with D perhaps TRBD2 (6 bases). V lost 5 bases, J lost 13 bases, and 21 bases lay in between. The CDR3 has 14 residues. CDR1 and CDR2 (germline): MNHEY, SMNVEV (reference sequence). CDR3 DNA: TGTGCCAGCAGTCCCGGGACTCCAGGATTCATTCAGTTCTTC. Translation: CASSPGTPGFIQFF.

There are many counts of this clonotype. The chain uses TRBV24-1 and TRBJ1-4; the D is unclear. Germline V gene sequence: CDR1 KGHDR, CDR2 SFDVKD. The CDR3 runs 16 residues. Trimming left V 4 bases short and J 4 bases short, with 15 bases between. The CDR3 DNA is TGTGCCACCAGTGACCGTCGACCCGGAGGTAATGAAAAACTGTTTTTT. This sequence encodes CATSDRRPGGNEKLFF.

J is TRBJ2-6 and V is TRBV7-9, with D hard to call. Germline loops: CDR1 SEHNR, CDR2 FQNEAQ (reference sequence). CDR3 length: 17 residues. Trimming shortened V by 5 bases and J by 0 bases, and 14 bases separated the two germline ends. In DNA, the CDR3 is TGTGCCAGCAGCCCCTACCAAGGGAACTCTGGGGCCAACGTCCTGACTTTC. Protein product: CASSPYQGNSGANVLTF.

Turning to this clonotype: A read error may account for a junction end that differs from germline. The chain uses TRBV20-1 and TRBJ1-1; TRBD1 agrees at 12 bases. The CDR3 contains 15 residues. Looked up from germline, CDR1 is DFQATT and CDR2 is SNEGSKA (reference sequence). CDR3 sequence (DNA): TGCACTGCTAAGGGGACAGGGGGCCGGTACACTGACGCTTTCTTT. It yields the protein CTAKGTGGRYTDAFF.

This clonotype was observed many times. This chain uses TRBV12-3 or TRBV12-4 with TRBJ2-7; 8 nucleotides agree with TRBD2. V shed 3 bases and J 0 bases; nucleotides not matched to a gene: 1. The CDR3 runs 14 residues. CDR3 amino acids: CASSFGGVSYEQYF. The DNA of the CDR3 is TGTGCCAGCAGTTTCGGGGGGGTCTCCTACGAGCAGTACTTC.

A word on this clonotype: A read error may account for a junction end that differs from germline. DNA of the CDR3: TGCGCCAGCAGCTTGTCTCCAGGGGAGCCGATGAACACTGACGCTTTCTTT. Translation gives CASSLSPGEPMNTDAFF. The chain couples TRBV5-1 to TRBJ1-1; the D gene is possibly TRBD1 (6 bases). The CDR3 runs to 17 residues. The germline gives CDR1 SGHRS, CDR2 YFSETQ.

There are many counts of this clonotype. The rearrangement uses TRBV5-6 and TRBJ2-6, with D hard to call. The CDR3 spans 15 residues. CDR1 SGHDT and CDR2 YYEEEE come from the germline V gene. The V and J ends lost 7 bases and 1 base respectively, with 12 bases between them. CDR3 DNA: TGTGCCAGCTCTGGTCGGGCGTCTGGGGCCAACGTCCTGACTTTC. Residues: CASSGRASGANVLTF.

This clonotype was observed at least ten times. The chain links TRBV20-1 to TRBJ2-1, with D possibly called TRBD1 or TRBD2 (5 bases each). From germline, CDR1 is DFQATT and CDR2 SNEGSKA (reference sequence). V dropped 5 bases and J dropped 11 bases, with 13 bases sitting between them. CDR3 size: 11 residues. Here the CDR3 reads CSAPQADKQFF. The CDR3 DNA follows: TGCAGTGCTCCGCAAGCGGACAAGCAGTTCTTC.

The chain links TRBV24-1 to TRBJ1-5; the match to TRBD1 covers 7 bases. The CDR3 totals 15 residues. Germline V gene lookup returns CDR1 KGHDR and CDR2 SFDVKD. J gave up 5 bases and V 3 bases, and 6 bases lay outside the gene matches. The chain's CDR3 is CATSDRQGAHQPQHF. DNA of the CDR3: TGTGCCACCAGTGATCGACAGGGAGCGCATCAGCCCCAGCATTTT.

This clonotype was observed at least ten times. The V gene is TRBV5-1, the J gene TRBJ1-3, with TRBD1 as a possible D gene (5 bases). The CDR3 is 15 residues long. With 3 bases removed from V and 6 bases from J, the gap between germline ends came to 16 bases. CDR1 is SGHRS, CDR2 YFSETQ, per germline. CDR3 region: CASSSRRESLNTIYF. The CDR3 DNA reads TGCGCCAGCAGCTCCCGCAGGGAGTCGTTAAACACCATATATTTT.

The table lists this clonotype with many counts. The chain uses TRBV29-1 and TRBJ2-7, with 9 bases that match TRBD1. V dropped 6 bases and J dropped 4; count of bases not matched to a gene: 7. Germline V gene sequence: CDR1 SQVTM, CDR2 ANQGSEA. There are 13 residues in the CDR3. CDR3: CSVEQGAGYEQYF. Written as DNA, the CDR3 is TGCAGCGTCGAACAGGGGGCTGGTTACGAGCAGTACTTC.

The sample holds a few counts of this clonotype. This CDR3 reads CSRGGGGGNTIYF. The CDR3 bases are TGCAGTCGGGGCGGAGGGGGCGGAAACACCATATATTTT. V and J are TRBV20-1 and TRBJ1-3; 7 bases map to TRBD1. V shed 8 bases, J shed 4 bases, and the junction held 8 bases outside the gene matches. CDR3 length: 13 amino acids. Germline V gene data show CDR1 as DFQATT and CDR2 as SNEGSKA (reference sequence).